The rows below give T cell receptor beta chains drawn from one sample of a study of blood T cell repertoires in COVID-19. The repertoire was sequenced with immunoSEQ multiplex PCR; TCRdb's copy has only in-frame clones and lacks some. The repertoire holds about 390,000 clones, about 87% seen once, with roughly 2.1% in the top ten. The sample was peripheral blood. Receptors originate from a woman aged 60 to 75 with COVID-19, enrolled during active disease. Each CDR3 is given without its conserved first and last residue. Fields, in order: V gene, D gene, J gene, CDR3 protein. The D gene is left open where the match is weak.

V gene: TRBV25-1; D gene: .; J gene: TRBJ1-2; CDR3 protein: ASSKPGTRYGYT
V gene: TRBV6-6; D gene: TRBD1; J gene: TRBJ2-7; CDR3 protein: ATHPGGGQGYEQY
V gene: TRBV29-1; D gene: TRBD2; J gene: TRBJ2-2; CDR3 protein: SGWTAGENTGELF
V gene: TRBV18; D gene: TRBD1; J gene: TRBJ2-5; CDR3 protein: ASSPQTGNGETQY
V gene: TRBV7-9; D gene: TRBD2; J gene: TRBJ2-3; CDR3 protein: ASSLGLAGGPDTQY
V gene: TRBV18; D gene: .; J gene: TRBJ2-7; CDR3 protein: ASSPVGGAGEQY
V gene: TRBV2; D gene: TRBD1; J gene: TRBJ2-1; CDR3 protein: ASSQGQGRSSYNEQF
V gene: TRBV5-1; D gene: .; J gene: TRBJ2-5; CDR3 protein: ASSLVGLHGGTQY
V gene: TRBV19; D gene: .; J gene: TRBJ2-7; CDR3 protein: ASSVGHDGYEQY
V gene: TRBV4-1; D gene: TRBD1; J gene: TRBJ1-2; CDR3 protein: ASSQADRGYGYT
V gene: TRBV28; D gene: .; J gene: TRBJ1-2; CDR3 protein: ASSAPDRPNYGYT
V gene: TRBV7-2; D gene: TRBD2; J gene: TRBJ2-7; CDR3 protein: ASARGGNNYEQY
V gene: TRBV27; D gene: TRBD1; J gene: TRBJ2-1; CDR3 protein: ASSSLGTGNNEQF
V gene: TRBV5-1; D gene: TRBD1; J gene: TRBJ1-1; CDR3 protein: ASSLRGQLTSNTEAF
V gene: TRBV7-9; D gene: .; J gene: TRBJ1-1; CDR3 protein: ASSTGGTEAF
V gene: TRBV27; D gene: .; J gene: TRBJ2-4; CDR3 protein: ASSSGQSLLGKNIQY
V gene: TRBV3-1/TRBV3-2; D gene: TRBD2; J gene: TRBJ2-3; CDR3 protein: ASSSGTSGGVTQY
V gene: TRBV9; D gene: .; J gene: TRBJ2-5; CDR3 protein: ASTRTDQETQY
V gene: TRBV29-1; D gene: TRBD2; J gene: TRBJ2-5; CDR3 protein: SAAGYQETQY
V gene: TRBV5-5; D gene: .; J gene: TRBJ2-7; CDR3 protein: VSSLEGHSYEQY
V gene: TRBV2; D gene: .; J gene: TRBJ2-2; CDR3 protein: ASSETSFNTGELF
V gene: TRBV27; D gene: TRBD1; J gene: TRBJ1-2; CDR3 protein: ASSLSRTGVYGYT
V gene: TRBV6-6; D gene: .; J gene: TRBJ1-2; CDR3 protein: ASERVRGYGYT
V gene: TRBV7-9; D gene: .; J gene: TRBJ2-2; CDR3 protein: ASSPGGGTGGELF
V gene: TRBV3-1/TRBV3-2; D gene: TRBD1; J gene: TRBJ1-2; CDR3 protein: ASSHVDRDYGYT
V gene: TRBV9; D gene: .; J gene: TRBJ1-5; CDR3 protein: ASSVGAGPQH
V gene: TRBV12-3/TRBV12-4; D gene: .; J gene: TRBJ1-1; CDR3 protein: ASSFSVNTEAF
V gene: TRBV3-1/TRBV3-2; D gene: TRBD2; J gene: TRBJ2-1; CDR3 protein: ASSQDERGGRHEQF
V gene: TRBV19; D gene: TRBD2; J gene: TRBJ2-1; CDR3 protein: ASTSGGRRDEQF
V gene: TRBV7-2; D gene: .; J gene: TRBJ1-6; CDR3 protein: ASSLERTSSYNSPLH
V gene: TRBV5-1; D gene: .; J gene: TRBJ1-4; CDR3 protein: ASSSEGGVDEKLF
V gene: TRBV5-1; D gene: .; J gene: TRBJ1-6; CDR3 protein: ASSSGGWNSPLH
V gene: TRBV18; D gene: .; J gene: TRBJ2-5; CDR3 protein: ASSPRTGKSQETQY
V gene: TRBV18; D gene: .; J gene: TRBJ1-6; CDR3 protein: ASSPPWQGGNSPLH
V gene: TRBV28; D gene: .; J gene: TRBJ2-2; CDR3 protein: GGADRTTGELF
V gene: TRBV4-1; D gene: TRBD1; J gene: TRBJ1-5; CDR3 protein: ASSSTGENQPQH
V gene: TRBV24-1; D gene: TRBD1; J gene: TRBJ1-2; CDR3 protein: ATSDYRQGWYGYT
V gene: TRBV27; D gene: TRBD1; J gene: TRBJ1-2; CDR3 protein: ASSATGTGNVGGYT
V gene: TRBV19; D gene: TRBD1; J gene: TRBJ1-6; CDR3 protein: ASSIGTGFNSPLH
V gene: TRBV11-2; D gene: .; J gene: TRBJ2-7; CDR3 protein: ASSRDNGYEQY
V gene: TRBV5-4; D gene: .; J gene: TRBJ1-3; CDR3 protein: ASSLDAGSGNTIY
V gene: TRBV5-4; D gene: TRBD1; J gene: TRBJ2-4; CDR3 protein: ASSRDRGAKNIQY
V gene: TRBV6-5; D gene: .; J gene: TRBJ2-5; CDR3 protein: ASSYGRQYQETQY
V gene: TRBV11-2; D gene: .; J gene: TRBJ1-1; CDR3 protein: ASTRQLGTEAF
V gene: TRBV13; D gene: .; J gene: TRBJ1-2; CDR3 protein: ASRAQGNYGYT
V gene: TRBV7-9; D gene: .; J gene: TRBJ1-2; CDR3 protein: ASSASIRTDYGYT
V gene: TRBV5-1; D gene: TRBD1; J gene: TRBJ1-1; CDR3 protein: ASSPRQGSAF
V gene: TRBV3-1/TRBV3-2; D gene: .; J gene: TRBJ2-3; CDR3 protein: ASTRMGGRSDTQY
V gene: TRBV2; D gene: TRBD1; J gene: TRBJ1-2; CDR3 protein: ASSTGQGYGYT
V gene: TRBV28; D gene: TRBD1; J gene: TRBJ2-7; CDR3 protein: ASSLTHRGPGQY
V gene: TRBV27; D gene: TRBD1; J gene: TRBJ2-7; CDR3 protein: ASSLTGTARGEQY
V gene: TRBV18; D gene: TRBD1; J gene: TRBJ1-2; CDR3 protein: ASSPLDRANYGYT
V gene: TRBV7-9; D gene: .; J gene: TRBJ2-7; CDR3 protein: ASSLAGGNGEQY
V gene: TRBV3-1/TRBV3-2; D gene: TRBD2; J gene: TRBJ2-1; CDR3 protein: ASTQLAGNEQF
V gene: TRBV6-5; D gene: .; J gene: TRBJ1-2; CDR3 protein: ASTPGLLYGYT
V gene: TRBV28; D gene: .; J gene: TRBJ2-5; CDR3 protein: ASSLEQQETQY
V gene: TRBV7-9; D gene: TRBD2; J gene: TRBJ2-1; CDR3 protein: ASSIGTSVLSYNEQF
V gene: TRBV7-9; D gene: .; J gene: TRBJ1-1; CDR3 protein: ASTQPTANTEAF
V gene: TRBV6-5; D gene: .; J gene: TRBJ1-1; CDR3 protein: ASSYSQRRGTEAF
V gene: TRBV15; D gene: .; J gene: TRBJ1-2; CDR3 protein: ATSRDGRRGASRNYGYT